This T cell receptor beta chain comes out of a study of CD8 T cells in ankylosing spondylitis. Broader study findings: Reports say disease-linked clones showed up significantly more in matched ankylosing spondylitis synovial fluid. Earlier studies detected some motif variants in reactive arthritis synovial fluid and blood. Seemingly characteristic of ankylosing spondylitis blood was a TCR beta motif consisting of about 8 highly homologous variants.

The ends were cut back, 1 base at V and 7 bases at J, with 23 bases in the middle. The germline CDR1 and CDR2 sequences are SGHTA and FQGNSA. The CDR3 is made up of 18 amino acids. About this clonotype: The antigen remains undetermined. In this CDR3 the conserved last residue, phenylalanine or tryptophan, is missing, so a read error is likely.

With molecular barcodes, quantitative 5'-RACE was used to make the TCR beta libraries. TCRdb redid the calling of the 5' RACE reads with MiXCR, one entry per CDR3 protein. The table has 150,000 to 200,000 distinct CDR3 sequences, roughly 13% seen once; the top ten hold 8% to 13%. The chain carries TRBV7-2 and TRBJ2-4, with a tentative D call TRBD1 (5 bases). Sequencing was done on a sample of blood, either unsorted or a sorted T cell fraction (not recorded which). The receptor was isolated from a female donor with ankylosing spondylitis or in good health (not recorded which). Here the CDR3 DNA reads TGTGCCAGCAGCTTAGGGCCCGGAGACTCAGGGTTGTGGAACATTCAGTACTAC. It encodes CASSLGPGDSGLWNIQYY.